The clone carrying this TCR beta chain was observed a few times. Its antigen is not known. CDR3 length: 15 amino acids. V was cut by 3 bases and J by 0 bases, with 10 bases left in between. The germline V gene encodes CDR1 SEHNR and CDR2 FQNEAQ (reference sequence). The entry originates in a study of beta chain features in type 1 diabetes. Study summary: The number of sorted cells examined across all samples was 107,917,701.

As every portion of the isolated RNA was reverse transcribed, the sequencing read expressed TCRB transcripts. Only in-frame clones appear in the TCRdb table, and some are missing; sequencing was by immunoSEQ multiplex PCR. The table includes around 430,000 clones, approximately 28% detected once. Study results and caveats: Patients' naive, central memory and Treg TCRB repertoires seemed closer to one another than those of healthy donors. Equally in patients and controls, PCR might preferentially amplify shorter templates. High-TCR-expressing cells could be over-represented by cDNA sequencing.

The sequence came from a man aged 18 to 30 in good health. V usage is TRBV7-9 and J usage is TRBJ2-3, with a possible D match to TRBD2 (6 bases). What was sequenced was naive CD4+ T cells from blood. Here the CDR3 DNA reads TGTGCCAGCAGCTTTAGCGGAACTAGCACAGATACGCAGTATTTT. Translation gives CASSFSGTSTDTQYF.